The 16 T cell receptor beta chains reported below all come from one sample, sequenced in a study of T cell repertoires in cytomegalovirus infection (dated by TCRdb to the late 2010s). The antigens of these receptors remain unknown. Reads for this sample came from an Illumina HiSeq 1500. TCRdb trimmed public reads at Q25 via fastp, called clones via MiXCR and kept in-frame beta chains. Rows with one shared CDR3 protein collapse into an entry with the most common genes and DNA. The sample data list approximately 50,000 distinct CDR3 sequences, and around a fifth of these were observed just once. Around 64% of the sample is taken by the ten largest. The sample's treatment or condition label, decoded: in vitro stimulation with specific CMV peptide epitopes to enrich CMV-specific T cells. This specimen was CD8+ T cells from cultured PBMCs, taken from culture after CMV antigen stimulation. The origin of the receptors is a human donor in good health (CMV status not recorded). Some clones in this sample may be carry-over from other donors' samples.

This chain uses TRBV29-1 with TRBJ2-3, with D maybe TRBD2 (5 bases). This CDR3 has 10 amino acids. V shed 5 bases and J shed 5 bases, with 5 bases lying between them. The germline V gene encodes CDR1 SQVTM and CDR2 ANQGSEA. The DNA of the CDR3 is TGCAGCGTTCGGGGAGATACGCAGTATTTT. It codes for CSVRGDTQYF.

The CDR3 loop is CASSLVHPLTSVTSYEQYF. The CDR3, as DNA: TGTGCCAGCAGCTTAGTCCACCCCCTTACTAGCGTAACATCCTACGAGCAGTACTTC. J is TRBJ2-7 and V is TRBV7-2; TRBD2 matches at 7 bases. The germline V gene encodes CDR1 SGHTA and CDR2 FQGNSA. The CDR3 loop spans 19 amino acids. Trimming took 1 base from V and 1 from J; bases not matched to a gene: 16.

This clonotype has a count of ten or more. The chain uses TRBV6-5 and TRBJ2-7, with 7 nucleotides matching TRBD1. Germline CDR1 is MNHEY and CDR2 is SVGAGI. V lost 1 base, J lost 0 bases, and 3 bases stayed unmatched. The CDR3 length is 15 residues. The CDR3 is CASSYLDRPSYEQYF. CDR3 in DNA: TGTGCCAGCAGTTACTTGGACAGGCCCTCCTACGAGCAGTACTTC.

This rearrangement joins TRBV7-3 to TRBJ2-7; D is undetermined. The length of the CDR3 is 15 residues. Trimming shortened V by 1 base and J by 1 base, and 11 bases separated the two germline ends. CDR1 and CDR2 (germline): SGHTA, FQGTGA. CDR3 nucleotide sequence: TGTGCCAGCAGCTTAATTAACGCGCCTTCCTACGAGCAGTACTTC. Amino acids: CASSLINAPSYEQYF.

The chain employs TRBV7-2 and TRBJ1-1; D uncertain. V was shortened by 2 bases and J by 7 bases, with 14 bases between the two germline ends. Germline V gene data show CDR1 as SGHTA and CDR2 as FQGNSA. The CDR3 has 14 residues. CDR3 loop: CASSLRSQDFEAFF. The CDR3 bases are TGTGCCAGCAGCTTACGCTCCCAGGACTTTGAAGCTTTCTTT.

This clonotype has more than one count but fewer than ten. This chain uses TRBV10-3 with TRBJ2-5; D perhaps matches TRBD2 (6 bases). The CDR3 length is 16 residues. V lost 1 base, J lost 2 bases, and 14 bases lay in between. CDR1 is ENHRY and CDR2 is SYGVKD in the germline V gene. Written as DNA, the CDR3 is TGTGCCATCAGTGAGTTCCCGGAGGGGAAACAAGAGACCCAGTACTTC. This translates into CAISEFPEGKQETQYF.

V gene TRBV7-3 combines with J gene TRBJ2-2; no clear D gene. The V end was cut by 5 bases, the J end by 4 bases, with 14 bases between. Germline loops: CDR1 SGHTA, CDR2 FQGTGA. The CDR3 spans 15 residues. CDR3 DNA: TGTGCCAGCAGCCTCACTGGACCAGCCACCGGGGAGCTGTTTTTT. It is translated as CASSLTGPATGELFF.

This clonotype was detected many times. The V and J genes are TRBV12-3 or TRBV12-4 and TRBJ1-5; the D gene is possibly TRBD1 (5 bases). V shed 6 bases and J shed 2 bases, with 8 bases lying between them. The CDR3 has 13 residues. The CDR3 DNA reads TGTGCCAGCAGCGACAGTCGCAATCAGCCCCAGCATTTT. It is translated as CASSDSRNQPQHF.

CDR3: CASSSSPGLADEQYF. The CDR3, as DNA: TGTGCCAGCAGTTCATCTCCGGGACTAGCCGACGAGCAGTACTTC. The rearrangement uses TRBV6-5 and TRBJ2-7; 9 nucleotides match TRBD2. The V gene's germline CDR1 is MNHEY and CDR2 SVGAGI. There are 15 residues in the CDR3. J was trimmed by 5 bases and V by 4 bases; bases with no gene match: 9.

This chain links TRBV7-8 with TRBJ1-1; D may be TRBD1 (5 bases). Germline V lookup: CDR1 SGHVS, CDR2 FQNEAQ. CDR3 length: 13 residues. V was cut by 6 bases and J by 3 bases, with 11 bases left in between. CDR3 bases: TGTGCCAGCAGGGGTTCGGGGGACACTGAAGCTTTCTTT. Residues: CASRGSGDTEAFF.

V gene TRBV6-2 or TRBV6-3 combines with J gene TRBJ1-6; 7 bases match TRBD1. After removal of 2 bases from V and 6 bases from J, the junction contained 13 bases not matched to a gene. The CDR3 is made up of 18 amino acids. Germline values: CDR1 MNHEY, CDR2 SVGEGT. CDR3 region: CASSYHPSTGTANSPLHF. The CDR3 DNA reads as TGTGCCAGCAGTTACCATCCTTCGACCGGGACAGCTAATTCACCCCTCCACTTT.

Comments on this clonotype: This is likely a read error, given that the CDR3 carries no conserved phenylalanine or tryptophan at its end. This chain links TRBV7-9 with TRBJ2-7, with 8 bases matching TRBD1. Per the germline V gene, CDR1 is SEHNR and CDR2 is FQNEAQ (reference sequence). Trimming cost V 4 bases and J 7 bases; bases outside gene matches: 9. CDR3 length: 14 amino acids. The CDR3 DNA reads TGTGCCAGCAGCTCGACCTCGACAGGGGAAGAGCAGTACTTA. It encodes CASSSTSTGEEQYL.

The chain is built from TRBV7-2 and TRBJ2-3; D is ambiguous. The CDR3 extends over 14 amino acids. The V end was cut by 2 bases, the J end by 2 bases, with 8 bases between. Germline loops: CDR1 SGHTA, CDR2 FQGNSA. Here the CDR3 DNA reads TGTGCCAGCAGCTTATTGTCGAACACAGATACGCAGTATTTT. Its translation is CASSLLSNTDTQYF.

This clonotype was observed a handful of times. The J gene is TRBJ1-1, the V gene TRBV2; no clear D gene. V gave up 7 bases and J gave up 6 bases, with 12 bases separating them. The CDR3 totals 12 residues. Looked up from germline, CDR1 is SNHLY and CDR2 is FYNNEI. This chain's CDR3 is CASIGRPSEAFF. The DNA for the CDR3 is TGTGCCAGCATCGGCAGACCTTCTGAAGCTTTCTTT.

This clonotype has more than one count but fewer than ten. V and J are TRBV7-6 and TRBJ2-1, with D tentatively TRBD2 (6 bases). The V end lost 7 bases, the J end lost 0 bases, and 10 bases lay between the germline ends. CDR1 is SGHVS, CDR2 FNYEAQ, per germline. The CDR3 spans 14 residues. DNA for the CDR3: TGTGCCAGCACGGCGACTAGCTCCTACAATGAGCAGTTCTTC. Protein sequence: CASTATSSYNEQFF.

This chain uses TRBV30 with TRBJ1-1; TRBD1 is a possible D gene (5 bases). The CDR3 contains 13 residues. Trimming shortened V by 5 bases and J by 13 bases, and 23 bases separated the two germline ends. Germline V gene sequence: CDR1 GTSNPN, CDR2 SVGIG (reference sequence). CDR3 region: CAWLLRPWGPGFF. CDR3 in DNA: TGTGCCTGGTTACTGCGTCCGTGGGGCCCTGGTTTCTTT.